What follows are 9 T cell receptor beta chains derived from one specimen sequenced in a study of blood T cell repertoires in COVID-19. The table came from immunoSEQ multiplex PCR; TCRdb's copy has only in-frame clones and leaves some out. The table has hundreds of thousands of clones, around nine tenths seen once. Sample: peripheral blood. Receptors were obtained from a woman aged 70 to 79 with COVID-19, enrolled during active disease.

This chain joins TRBV30 and TRBJ1-3; 7 bases fit TRBD1. The CDR3 spans 14 residues. The ends lost 4 bases at V and 1 base at J; junction bases unmatched: 4. Germline-derived CDR1 and CDR2 are GTSNPN and SVGIG (reference sequence). The CDR3 is CAWTGQVSGNTIYF. CDR3 bases: TGTGCCTGGACCGGACAGGTTTCTGGAAACACCATATATTTT. The whole variable domain, filled in from reference TRBV30 and TRBJ1-3, reads SQTIHQWPATLVQPVGSPLSLECTVEGTSNPNLYWYRQAAGRGLQLLFYSVGIGQISSEVPQNLSASRPQDRQFILSSKKLLLSDSGFYLCAWTGQVSGNTIYFGEGSWLTVV.

The chain couples TRBV11-2 to TRBJ2-2; TRBD2 matches 9 bases. Germline V lookup: CDR1 SGHAT, CDR2 FQNNGV. CDR3 length: 16 residues. With V trimmed by 2 bases and J by 2 bases, 3 bases remained unmatched. CDR3 nucleotides: TGTGCCAGCAGCTTATCAGCGGGGGGTAACACCGGGGAGCTGTTTTTT. It specifies CASSLSAGGNTGELFF.

The genes are TRBV7-9 and TRBJ2-5; 13 bases fit TRBD2. This CDR3 is built from 17 residues. The germline V gene has CDR1 SEHNR and CDR2 FQNEAQ (reference sequence). V dropped 4 bases and J dropped 5; count of bases not matched to a gene: 10. The CDR3 DNA follows: TGTGCCAGCAGCTCCGGGACTAGCGGGGAGTGGGTTGAGACCCAGTACTTC. As protein: CASSSGTSGEWVETQYF.

This chain joins TRBV10-3 and TRBJ1-5, with a possible D match to TRBD1 (6 bases). Trimming left V 3 bases short and J 5 bases short, with 11 bases between. CDR3 length: 14 residues. Germline V lookup: CDR1 ENHRY, CDR2 SYGVKD. CDR3 sequence: CAISEQGMDQPQHF. The CDR3 nucleotides are TGTGCCATCAGTGAACAGGGAATGGATCAGCCCCAGCATTTT.

Note on this clone: Other DNA sequences within the sample encode an identical CDR3. The chain carries TRBV7-2 and TRBJ2-7; D gene ambiguous. Trimming removed 0 bases at V and 2 bases at J, with 5 bases between. The germline gives CDR1 SGHTA, CDR2 FQGNSA. The CDR3 consists of 13 residues. CDR3 in DNA: TGTGCCAGCAGCTTAGCCAGAACCTACGAGCAGTACTTC. Its protein is CASSLARTYEQYF.

The CDR3 bases are TGTGCCAGCAGCTACTTCAATCAGCCCCAGCATTTT. Its translation is CASSYFNQPQHF. The gene calls are TRBV7-2 and TRBJ1-5; D is ambiguous. CDR3 length: 12 amino acids. Germline CDR1 reads SGHTA; CDR2 reads FQGNSA. The V and J ends lost 4 bases and 3 bases respectively, with 4 bases between them.

The chain couples TRBV7-2 to TRBJ2-7; 11 bases map to TRBD2. Germline V lookup: CDR1 SGHTA, CDR2 FQGNSA. The CDR3 is 16 amino acids. Trimming at V came to 6 bases and at J to 2 bases, leaving 9 bases not matched to a gene. CDR3 loop: CASSRLAGTYPYEQYF. The CDR3 DNA follows: TGTGCCAGCAGTCGACTAGCGGGGACATATCCCTACGAGCAGTACTTC.

In this sample, this clone turned up once. The V and J genes are TRBV29-1 and TRBJ1-1, with 12 bases that match TRBD1. V lost 7 bases to trimming and J lost 3 bases; unmatched junction nucleotides: 12. CDR1 SQVTM and CDR2 ANQGSEA come from the germline V gene. CDR3 length equals 16 residues. CDR3 nucleotide sequence: TGCAGCGCTGACCGGGGGACAGGGGGCCAGGACACTGAAGCTTTCTTT. Protein sequence: CSADRGTGGQDTEAFF.

The gene calls are TRBV5-6 and TRBJ2-2; no definite D call. Trimming removed 1 base from V and 7 bases from J, with 5 bases in between. The CDR3 totals 12 residues. The germline V gene has CDR1 SGHDT and CDR2 YYEEEE. CDR3 residues: CASSLLNGELFF. CDR3 nucleotides: TGTGCCAGCAGCTTGCTTAACGGGGAGCTGTTTTTT.